What follows are 30 T cell receptor beta chains derived from one specimen sequenced in a study of technical replicates of blood from four donors. TCRdb keeps only in-frame clones here, not all; method: immunoSEQ multiplex PCR. Seen here are just over 75,000 clones, 85% to 95% observed once, and the top ten hold roughly 0.37%. Sequencing was performed on T cells isolated from PBMCs. All receptors derive from a human donor in good health.

The V call is TRBV9, the J call TRBJ2-1, with D maybe TRBD2 (6 bases). The CDR3 contains 14 residues. Germline V gene lookup returns CDR1 SGDLS and CDR2 YYNGEE. Trimming pared 4 bases from V and 6 bases from J, leaving 14 bases between. CDR3 nucleotide sequence: TGTGCCAGCAGCTCCCAGACGGAGGGCAATGAGCAGTTCTTC. This codes for CASSSQTEGNEQFF.

The chain uses TRBV21-1 and TRBJ1-4; TRBD1 is the table's D call and was not checked against the DNA. TRBV21-1 is labeled a pseudogene. The CDR3 extends over 21 amino acids. CDR3 sequence: CASSKDQQETGEKATNEKLFF. The CDR3 DNA is TGTGCCAGCAGCAAAGATCAGCAGGAGACAGGGGAGAAGGCAACTAATGAAAAACTGTTTTTT.

CDR3 DNA sequence: TGTGCCAGCAGTGAAAGGGAGGGCGGGACTACCTACGAGCAGTACTTC. Protein: CASSEREGGTTYEQYF. This chain uses TRBV6-1 with TRBJ2-7; TRBD2 agrees at 7 bases. V lost 2 bases, J lost 2 bases, and 9 bases stayed unmatched. Germline values: CDR1 MNHNS, CDR2 SASEGT. The CDR3 has 16 amino acids.

The V gene is TRBV19, the J gene TRBJ2-6; possibly TRBD1 for D (6 bases). This CDR3 has 14 amino acids. V dropped 9 bases and J dropped 3 bases, with 12 bases sitting between them. The germline CDR1 and CDR2 sequences are LNHDA and SQIVND (reference sequence). CDR3 coding DNA: TGTGCCAGCCATACAGGGATTGGGGCCAACGTCCTGACTTTC. This sequence encodes CASHTGIGANVLTF.

The chain couples TRBV7-3 to TRBJ2-1; 9 bases are shared with TRBD2. This CDR3 is 14 amino acids long. Unmatched junction bases numbered 5, after V lost 5 bases and J lost 6 bases. In germline, CDR1 is SGHTA, CDR2 FQGTGA. This chain's CDR3 is CASSLSGSGNEQFF. CDR3 coding DNA: TGTGCCAGCAGCCTTAGCGGGAGTGGCAATGAGCAGTTCTTC.

This clone was seen a few times. The chain employs TRBV15 and TRBJ1-1; unclear D gene. Trimming removed 2 bases at V and 3 bases at J, with 7 bases between. This CDR3 has 13 amino acids. The V gene's germline CDR1 is LNHNV and CDR2 YYDKDF (reference sequence). The CDR3 coding sequence is TGTGCCACCAGCAGACAGGATTACACTGAAGCTTTCTTT. This codes for CATSRQDYTEAFF.

The genes are TRBV18 and TRBJ2-5; no reliable D call. V lost 6 bases and J lost 5, with 10 bases in between. The germline V gene has CDR1 KGHSH and CDR2 LQKENI. The CDR3 runs to 12 residues. This chain's CDR3 is CASSPSRETQYF. CDR3 nucleotides: TGTGCCAGCTCCCCCTCTCGGGAGACCCAGTACTTC.

The chain employs TRBV4-2 and TRBJ2-2; no firm D call. From germline, CDR1 is LGHNA and CDR2 YNFKEQ. This CDR3 is 18 amino acids long. Trimming left V 1 base short and J 6 bases short, with 21 bases between. CDR3 residues: CASSQGNHFSLVPGELFF. The CDR3 region has the DNA TGTGCCAGCAGCCAAGGAAATCACTTCTCCTTGGTTCCCGGGGAGCTGTTTTTT.

This sequence joins TRBV6-6 and TRBJ1-4, with 7 nucleotides matching TRBD1. The V segment lost 8 bases and the J segment 5 bases; nucleotides outside the gene matches: 5. Germline assignment: CDR1 MNHNY and CDR2 SVGAGI (reference sequence). The CDR3 is 13 residues long. The CDR3 protein is CASWGQMNEKLFF. The DNA for the CDR3 is TGTGCCAGCTGGGGACAGATGAATGAAAAACTGTTTTTT.

This chain's CDR3 is CASSPNRGGSTNEKLFF. CDR3 DNA: TGTGCCAGTAGTCCTAACAGGGGAGGAAGCACTAATGAAAAACTGTTTTTT. The chain employs TRBV19 and TRBJ1-4; 7 bases line up with TRBD1. CDR3 length: 17 amino acids. Germline V CDR1 and CDR2: LNHDA, SQIVND (reference sequence). V shed 5 bases, J shed 2 bases, and the junction held 11 bases outside the gene matches.

This chain joins TRBV5-1 and TRBJ2-3; 12 bases line up with TRBD2. The CDR3 length is 16 residues. Germline lookup yields CDR1 SGHRS and CDR2 YFSETQ. Germline trimming cut 3 bases from V and 4 bases from J; bases unmatched to any gene: 6. DNA of the CDR3: TGCGCCAGCAGCTCCAGACTAGCGGGAGCTTCAGATACGCAGTATTTT. It codes for CASSSRLAGASDTQYF.

The chain uses TRBV28 and TRBJ2-6, with a possible D match to TRBD1 (5 bases). This CDR3 has 15 residues. Per the germline V gene, CDR1 is MDHEN and CDR2 is SYDVKM. V was cut by 5 bases and J by 2 bases, with 10 bases left in between. CDR3 protein: CASSIQGAGANVLTF. The CDR3 nucleotides are TGTGCCAGCAGTATCCAAGGGGCTGGGGCCAACGTCCTGACTTTC.

This chain connects TRBV28 to TRBJ2-2; a weak D match, TRBD2 (6 bases). This CDR3 is 12 amino acids long. Germline CDR1 MDHEN, CDR2 SYDVKM. V gave up 7 bases and J gave up 5 bases, with 8 bases separating them. CDR3 in DNA: TGTGCCAGCATCGGGAGTACCGGGGAGCTGTTTTTT. Translation: CASIGSTGELFF.

V is TRBV28 and J is TRBJ2-7; D unclear. Per the germline V gene, CDR1 is MDHEN and CDR2 is SYDVKM. V lost 6 bases, J lost 3 bases, and 9 bases lay in between. This CDR3 is 12 amino acids long. The CDR3: CASRLSGYEQYF. The CDR3 DNA sequence: TGTGCCAGCAGATTGTCCGGCTACGAGCAGTACTTC.

The chain is built from TRBV10-3 and TRBJ2-2; the D gene is possibly TRBD1 (6 bases). The CDR3 consists of 16 residues. V was clipped by 1 base and J by 6 bases, with 15 bases between them. In germline, CDR1 is ENHRY, CDR2 SYGVKD. The CDR3 region is CAISEWVQGYAGELFF. Written as DNA, the CDR3 is TGTGCCATCAGTGAGTGGGTACAGGGTTACGCCGGGGAGCTGTTTTTT.

V usage is TRBV18 and J usage is TRBJ1-1; maybe TRBD1 (5 bases). V was pared by 1 base and J by 0 bases, with 12 bases between. Germline CDR1 and CDR2: KGHSH and LQKENI. The CDR3 has 16 amino acids. This CDR3 reads CASSPLETVMNTEAFF. CDR3 bases: TGTGCCAGCTCACCACTAGAGACAGTGATGAACACTGAAGCTTTCTTT.

V usage is TRBV29-1 and J usage is TRBJ2-3, with TRBD2 identical over 7 bases. With 6 bases clipped from V and 8 bases from J, the junction kept 8 bases outside the gene matches. The CDR3 runs to 12 residues. CDR1 and CDR2 from the germline V gene are SQVTM and ANQGSEA. CDR3 sequence: CSVGLDFGTQYF. DNA of the CDR3: TGCAGCGTAGGACTAGATTTTGGTACGCAGTATTTT.

The chain couples TRBV9 to TRBJ1-2; D gene uncertain. The ends were cut back, 2 bases at V and 0 bases at J, with 8 bases in the middle. The CDR3 consists of 14 residues. From germline, CDR1 is SGDLS and CDR2 YYNGEE. CDR3 DNA: TGTGCCAGCAGCGTCAGCGGCGCTAACTATGGCTACACCTTC. Amino acid sequence: CASSVSGANYGYTF.

J is TRBJ2-1 and V is TRBV30, with 7 bases that match TRBD2. V shed 4 bases, J shed 4 bases, and the junction held 7 bases outside the gene matches. The CDR3 is 14 amino acids. Germline V gene data show CDR1 as GTSNPN and CDR2 as SVGIG (reference sequence). The CDR3 coding sequence is TGTGCCTGGAAAGCTAGCGGATTTTACAATGAGCAGTTCTTC. As protein: CAWKASGFYNEQFF.

This clone was seen just once. The chain links TRBV5-4 to TRBJ1-1; the D gene is possibly TRBD1 (5 bases). V lost 2 bases to trimming and J lost 5 bases, with 13 bases between them. Germline CDR1 SGHNT, CDR2 YYREEE (reference sequence). This CDR3 spans 14 amino acids. CDR3 DNA: TGTGCCAGCAGCTTTCCAGGGTTCCGAACTGAAGCTTTCTTT. It codes for CASSFPGFRTEAFF.

The rearrangement joins TRBV19 to TRBJ1-5; 8 bases are shared with TRBD1. CDR1 and CDR2 from the germline V gene are LNHDA and SQIVND (reference sequence). With 6 bases clipped from V and 2 bases from J, the junction kept 3 bases outside the gene matches. The CDR3 is 14 residues long. The CDR3 DNA follows: TGTGCCAGTAGAGTGGGACAGGGCAATCAGCCCCAGCATTTT. This translates into CASRVGQGNQPQHF.

The rearrangement joins TRBV11-3 to TRBJ2-1; 9 bases align to TRBD1. With V trimmed by 1 base and J by 7 bases, 8 bases remained unmatched. Germline CDR1 is SGHNT and CDR2 is YENEEA. This CDR3 contains 16 residues. The CDR3 reads CASSLVWTGVENEQFF. CDR3 nucleotides: TGTGCCAGCAGCTTAGTGTGGACAGGGGTTGAAAATGAGCAGTTCTTC.

This chain connects TRBV6-1 to TRBJ2-7; 11 nucleotides align to TRBD2. Germline lookup yields CDR1 MNHNS and CDR2 SASEGT. This CDR3 is 14 amino acids long. V lost 5 bases to trimming and J lost 3 bases; unmatched junction nucleotides: 3. CDR3 protein: CASSILAGGYEQYF. CDR3 nucleotides: TGTGCCAGCAGTATTCTAGCGGGAGGCTACGAGCAGTACTTC.

The table lists this clone with a count of one. The chain uses TRBV7-9 and TRBJ2-7; D perhaps matches TRBD1 (5 bases). V gave up 3 bases and J gave up 7 bases, with 13 bases separating them. This CDR3 has 13 residues. Looked up from germline, CDR1 is SEHNR and CDR2 is FQNEAQ (reference sequence). The CDR3, as DNA: TGTGCCAGCAGCTTGGCAGGGCCTAGGGAGCAGTACTTC. This encodes CASSLAGPREQYF.

The V call is TRBV5-1, the J call TRBJ2-1; 7 bases are a match to TRBD2. V shed 3 bases, J shed 7 bases, and the junction held 4 bases outside the gene matches. This CDR3 region has 13 residues. The germline gives CDR1 SGHRS, CDR2 YFSETQ. The CDR3 bases are TGCGCCAGCAGCTATGGGGGAGGGAATGAGCAGTTCTTC. Translation: CASSYGGGNEQFF.

This clone showed up just a few times. The chain joins TRBV20-1 to TRBJ1-2; D is perhaps TRBD1 (6 bases). V dropped 3 bases and J dropped 8 bases, with 10 bases sitting between them. Germline CDR1 is DFQATT and CDR2 is SNEGSKA (reference sequence). This CDR3 is built from 11 residues. Here the CDR3 reads CSASRGGGYTF. For the CDR3, the DNA is TGCAGTGCTAGCAGGGGTGGAGGCTACACCTTC.

V and J are TRBV5-1 and TRBJ2-7; the D gene is possibly TRBD1 (5 bases). Germline V lookup: CDR1 SGHRS, CDR2 YFSETQ. V was pared by 3 bases and J by 4 bases, with 14 bases between. The CDR3 sequence is 14 residues long. CDR3 sequence (DNA): TGCGCCAGCAGCTCAACGGTTCAGGGTTACGAGCAGTACTTC. Residues: CASSSTVQGYEQYF.

The chain couples TRBV9 to TRBJ2-7, with 8 bases lining up with TRBD2. Germline trimming cut 0 bases from V and 7 bases from J; bases unmatched to any gene: 9. The CDR3 extends over 15 amino acids. Germline V lookup: CDR1 SGDLS, CDR2 YYNGEE. CDR3 bases: TGTGCCAGCAGCGTAGTAAGCGGGAGTGGAGGAGAGCAGTACTTC. This codes for CASSVVSGSGGEQYF.

The chain carries TRBV6-5 and TRBJ1-4; the D is unclear. The CDR3 totals 14 residues. CDR1 is MNHEY, CDR2 SVGAGI, per germline. Trimming stripped 4 bases from V and 6 bases from J, with 12 bases between. CDR3 nucleotide sequence: TGTGCCAGCAGTTCCCATGAGTCCCATGAAAAACTGTTTTTT. Protein sequence: CASSSHESHEKLFF.

The rearrangement joins TRBV6-6 to TRBJ2-1; D ambiguous. Trimming cost V 6 bases and J 4 bases, with 7 bases left between them. There are 12 residues in the CDR3. The germline V gene has CDR1 MNHNY and CDR2 SVGAGI (reference sequence). The chain's CDR3 is CASSRNYNEQFF. In nucleotides, the CDR3 is TGTGCCAGCAGCAGAAATTACAATGAGCAGTTCTTC.